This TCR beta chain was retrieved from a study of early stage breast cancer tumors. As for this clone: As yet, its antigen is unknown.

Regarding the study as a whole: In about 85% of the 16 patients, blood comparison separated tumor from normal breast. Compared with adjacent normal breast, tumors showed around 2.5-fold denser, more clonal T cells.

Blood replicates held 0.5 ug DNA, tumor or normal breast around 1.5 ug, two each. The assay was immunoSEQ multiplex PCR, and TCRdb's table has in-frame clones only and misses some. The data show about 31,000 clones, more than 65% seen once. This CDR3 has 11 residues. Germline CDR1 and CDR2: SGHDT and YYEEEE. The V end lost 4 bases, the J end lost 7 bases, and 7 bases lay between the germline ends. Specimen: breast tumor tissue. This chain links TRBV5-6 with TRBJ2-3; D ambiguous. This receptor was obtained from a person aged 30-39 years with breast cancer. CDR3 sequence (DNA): TGTGCCAGCAGCCATGAATATACGCAGTATTTT. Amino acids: CASSHEYTQYF.